One and the same sample provided the 2 T cell receptor beta chains below, sequenced in a study of CD8 T cells in ankylosing spondylitis. TCRdb redid the calling of the 5' RACE reads with MiXCR, one entry per CDR3 protein. The table records 40,000 to 50,000 distinct CDR3 sequences, 3% to 4.5% of them present only once. Sequenced material: blood, either unsorted or a sorted T cell fraction (not recorded which). Receptors originate from a female donor with ankylosing spondylitis or in good health (not recorded which).

This clonotype was picked up many times. This sequence joins TRBV9 and TRBJ2-1; the D is unclear. The CDR3 is 15 amino acids. The V end was cut by 0 bases, the J end by 10 bases, with 17 bases between. CDR1 is SGDLS, CDR2 YYNGEE, per germline. CDR3 amino acids: CASSVEAGVSWEQFF. CDR3 sequence (DNA): TGTGCCAGCAGCGTAGAGGCAGGAGTGTCATGGGAGCAGTTCTTC.

This clonotype was observed at least ten times. V is TRBV9 and J is TRBJ2-1; possibly TRBD1 or TRBD2 for D (5 bases each). Germline values: CDR1 SGDLS, CDR2 YYNGEE. Trimming took 1 base from V and 4 from J, leaving 18 bases between them. The CDR3 loop spans 17 amino acids. The CDR3 bases are TGTGCCAGCAGCGTAACTCAGGGTGGGGGAGCTTACAATGAGCAGTTCTTC. Protein sequence: CASSVTQGGGAYNEQFF.